The rows below give T cell receptor beta chains drawn from one sample of a study of shared clonotypes between healthy human individuals. TCRdb keeps only in-frame clones here, not all; method: immunoSEQ multiplex PCR. The data show more than 2 million clones, just over 90% seen once. The sample consisted of naive CD8+ T cells from PBMCs. These TCRs come from a man aged 18 to 30 in good health. Some clones in this sample may be carry-over from other donors' samples. Both conserved end residues are part of each CDR3. D genes are given only for firm matches. Not every row has a clone size; where given, it reads once, few, many or a size class.

abundance | d_gene | j_gene | v_gene | CDR3aa | CDR3nt
. | . | TRBJ1-1 | TRBV2 | CASSPGVRGEAFF | TGTGCCAGCAGCCCTGGCGTTAGGGGTGAAGCTTTCTTT
. | TRBD1 | TRBJ1-4 | TRBV15 | CATNDRGQGEKLFF | TGTGCCACCAACGACAGGGGGCAAGGTGAAAAACTGTTTTTT
. | TRBD1 | TRBJ2-7 | TRBV5-1 | CASSAGTGGPRYYEQYF | TGCGCCAGCAGCGCCGGGACAGGGGGCCCTCGGTATTACGAGCAGTACTTC
. | TRBD1 | TRBJ2-7 | TRBV4-1 | CASSQEIDRGYEQYF | TGCGCCAGCAGCCAAGAGATCGACAGGGGCTACGAGCAGTACTTC
. | . | TRBJ1-1 | TRBV5-1 | CASSSEGLFTEAFF | TGCGCCAGCAGCTCCGAAGGACTGTTCACTGAAGCTTTCTTT
. | TRBD1 | TRBJ1-2 | TRBV5-1 | CASSFTGGPYGYTF | TGCGCCAGCAGCTTTACAGGGGGCCCCTATGGCTACACCTTC
. | . | TRBJ1-3 | TRBV4-1 | CASSQDGSSGNTIYF | TGCGCCAGCAGCCAGGACGGAAGCTCTGGAAACACCATATATTTT
. | . | TRBJ2-5 | TRBV21-1 | CASSKARGSKETQYF | TGTGCCAGCAGCAAAGCAAGGGGGTCTAAAGAGACCCAGTACTTC
. | TRBD2 | TRBJ2-7 | TRBV28 | CASSFGGENYEQYF | TGTGCCAGCAGTTTCGGGGGGGAGAACTACGAGCAGTACTTC
. | . | TRBJ2-1 | TRBV27 | CASSLPLLPTRFRSSYNEQFF | TGTGCCAGCAGTTTACCCCTCCTTCCTACCCGATTTAGGAGCTCCTACAATGAGCAGTTCTTC
. | . | TRBJ2-3 | TRBV6-5 | CASSYSLWTHTDTQYF | TGTGCCAGCAGTTACTCCCTATGGACACACACAGATACGCAGTATTTT
. | . | TRBJ2-7 | TRBV5-6 | CASSLSTQGYFDEQYF | TGTGCCAGCAGCTTGTCGACTCAGGGATATTTCGACGAGCAGTACTTC
once | . | TRBJ1-5 | TRBV7-9 | CASSPGHYSNQPQHF | TGTGCCAGCAGCCCGGGACACTATAGCAATCAGCCCCAGCATTTT
. | . | TRBJ1-2 | TRBV7-9 | CASSFGGPNYGYTF | TGTGCCAGCAGTTTTGGGGGGCCAAACTATGGCTACACCTTC
few | . | TRBJ1-4 | TRBV6-1 | CASSGGALNEKLFF | TGTGCCAGCAGCGGTGGGGCCCTCAATGAAAAACTGTTTTTT
. | TRBD2 | TRBJ2-5 | TRBV7-9 | CASSSLGTSGRETQYF | TGTGCCAGCAGCTCCCTTGGGACTAGCGGGAGAGAGACCCAGTACTTC
. | . | TRBJ1-2 | TRBV19 | CASTQRPAANYGYTF | TGTGCCAGTACCCAACGCCCAGCCGCTAACTATGGCTACACCTTC
. | . | TRBJ2-6 | TRBV9 | CASSGVTSGANVLTF | TGTGCCAGCAGCGGAGTAACCTCTGGGGCCAACGTCCTGACTTTC
. | TRBD2 | TRBJ2-3 | TRBV7-2 | CASKDPSWTSGTDTQYF | TGTGCCAGCAAAGACCCTAGCTGGACTAGCGGGACAGATACGCAGTATTTT
once | . | TRBJ2-7 | TRBV27 | CASSYGHQSSYEQYF | TGTGCCAGCAGTTACGGCCACCAGAGCTCCTACGAGCAGTACTTC
. | . | TRBJ1-2 | TRBV25-1 | CASSAPGRYYGYTF | TGTGCCAGCAGTGCGCCGGGACGGTACTATGGCTACACCTTC
. | . | TRBJ2-1 | TRBV7-3 | CASSYPGMMRNEQFF | TGTGCCAGCAGCTACCCGGGCATGATGAGGAATGAGCAGTTCTTC
. | . | TRBJ2-3 | TRBV19 | CASSWRERDDTQYF | TGTGCCAGTAGTTGGAGGGAGAGGGATGATACGCAGTATTTT
. | TRBD1 | TRBJ2-7 | TRBV5-4 | CASSPGQGVYEQYF | TGTGCCAGCAGCCCAGGACAGGGAGTCTACGAGCAGTACTTC
. | . | TRBJ2-5 | TRBV28 | CASSLLEGRGETQYF | TGTGCCAGCAGTTTATTAGAGGGTCGCGGAGAGACCCAGTACTTC
. | . | TRBJ2-1 | TRBV7-6 | CASSLGLGLNSYNEQFF | TGTGCCAGCAGCTTAGGGTTGGGTTTAAACTCCTACAATGAGCAGTTCTTC
. | . | TRBJ1-1 | TRBV9 | CASSGDRFLTPQAFF | TGTGCCAGCAGCGGTGACAGGTTTCTAACACCACAAGCTTTCTTT
. | TRBD1 | TRBJ2-7 | TRBV7-9 | CASRTGNGEQYF | TGTGCCAGCAGGACAGGGAACGGCGAGCAGTACTTC
. | TRBD1 | TRBJ1-2 | TRBV5-1 | CASSLGSGGRDGYTF | TGCGCCAGCAGCTTGGGGTCAGGGGGCCGGGATGGCTACACCTTC
. | . | TRBJ1-5 | TRBV7-9 | CASSSPLHSSNQPQHF | TGTGCCAGCAGCTCCCCGTTGCACAGTAGCAATCAGCCCCAGCATTTT
once | TRBD1 | TRBJ2-7 | TRBV27 | CASSLTGGLNEQYF | TGTGCCAGCAGTTTAACAGGGGGGTTGAACGAGCAGTACTTC
. | TRBD1 | TRBJ2-3 | TRBV25-1 | CASSELGTEPDTQYF | TGTGCCAGCAGTGAATTGGGGACAGAACCAGATACGCAGTATTTT
. | . | TRBJ1-1 | TRBV9 | CASSRGWTRGDTEAFF | TGTGCCAGCAGCAGAGGATGGACAAGGGGTGACACTGAAGCTTTCTTT
. | . | TRBJ1-3 | TRBV9 | CASSVEVRGTSGNTIYF | TGTGCCAGCAGCGTAGAGGTTCGGGGCACCTCTGGAAACACCATATATTTT
. | . | TRBJ1-3 | TRBV11-2 | CASSSPRRSGNTIYF | TGTGCCAGCAGCTCCCCCCGACGTTCCGGAAACACCATATATTTT
once | . | TRBJ2-7 | TRBV7-6 | CASSYGRGASYEQYF | TGTGCCAGCAGCTATGGACGGGGAGCGTCCTACGAGCAGTACTTC
. | TRBD2 | TRBJ2-7 | TRBV4-1 | CASSPSRTRTYEQYF | TGCGCCAGCAGCCCTAGCCGGACTAGGACCTACGAGCAGTACTTC
. | . | TRBJ2-3 | TRBV7-9 | CASSSLAPPVTEDTDTQYF | TGTGCCAGCAGCTCCCTAGCCCCGCCCGTGACAGAGGACACAGATACGCAGTATTTT
. | . | TRBJ2-5 | TRBV7-7 | CASSSGLTVGETQYF | TGTGCCAGCAGCTCGGGACTCACGGTGGGGGAGACCCAGTACTTC
. | . | TRBJ1-2 | TRBV4-3 | CASSQGPTSTYGYTF | TGCGCCAGCAGCCAAGGTCCCACCAGTACCTATGGCTACACCTTC
few | . | TRBJ1-1 | TRBV30 | CAGVNTEPFF | TGTGCCGGTGTTAATACAGAGCCTTTCTTT
few | . | TRBJ1-2 | TRBV7-8 | CAVGPGYTF | TGTGCCGTTGGGCCTGGCTACACCTTC
. | TRBD1 | TRBJ2-7 | TRBV9 | CASSGQGGYDEQYF | TGTGCCAGCAGCGGACAGGGGGGCTATGACGAGCAGTACTTC